Given below is one T cell receptor beta chain in context. This CDR3 spans 15 amino acids. Trimming took 0 bases from V and 2 from J, leaving 10 bases between them. CDR1 and CDR2 (germline): SEHNR, FQNEAQ (reference sequence). The data stem from a study of PD-L1 blockade in urothelial cancer. Looking at the study overall: A median around 150,000 T cells were found in blood samples.

Time point indicated: pretreatment peripheral blood. Patients had locally advanced or metastatic urothelial carcinoma. Only in-frame clones appear in the TCRdb table, and some are missing; sequencing was by immunoSEQ multiplex PCR. The sample shows under 70,000 clones, approximately 83% of them seen only once. The sequence was collected from a man aged 65 to 85 with urothelial cancer. Sequences were derived from PBMCs, sampled around atezolizumab (anti-PD-L1) treatment. The V and J genes are TRBV7-9 and TRBJ1-2; the D gene is possibly TRBD1 (6 bases). CDR3 sequence reads: CASSLAGGLNYGYTF. In DNA, the CDR3 is TGTGCCAGCAGCTTAGCGGGGGGGCTAAACTATGGCTACACCTTC.